This T cell receptor (beta chain) was sequenced for a study of T cell repertoires in cytomegalovirus infection (dated by TCRdb to the late 2010s). About the investigation overall: Donor HLA type was relevant to the analysis, because carriage of CMV infection together with the matching HLA type was indicated by public TCR beta signatures.

On the study overall, not on this receptor specifically: In both this cohort and an independent cohort of 352 donors, the cumulative frequency of public TCR beta family members distinguished carriers of CMV infection plus the relevant HLA type. The ex vivo response was dominated by HLA-C-restricted CMV-specific TCR beta clonotypes, and the single most frequent clonotype in two of eight donors was supplied by these HLA-C-restricted clonotypes.

The table lists this clonotype with a few counts. Its antigen has not been determined. There are no base qualities to consult, and no much larger clone falls within one base. The run used an Illumina HiSeq 1500. The public reads were reanalyzed by TCRdb: fastp trimming at Q25, MiXCR alignment, in-frame beta chains only. Each CDR3 protein gets just one entry, which takes the most common genes and DNA from the rows behind it. The sample table shows 200,000 to 250,000 distinct CDR3 sequences, and roughly 23% are seen once. 15% to 20% of the sample rests with the top ten. Specimen: CD8+ T cells from PBMCs. The TCR was taken from a human donor in good health (CMV status not recorded). Some clones in this sample may be carry-over from other donors' samples.

The nucleotide sequence reads TGTGCCAGCAGCTTCGACAGGGGGTGGTATCAGCCCCAGCATTTT. Its amino acids are CASSFDRGWYQPQHF. The rearranged segments are TRBV5-5 and TRBJ1-5; TRBD1 lines up with 9 middle nucleotides. At the junction V is shortened by 2 bases and J by 5 bases; bases outside the gene matches: 5. The germline V gene (reference sequence) yields SGHKS for CDR1 and YYEKEE for CDR2. The CDR3 starts with the cysteine, ends with the phenylalanine, and has 15 residues. The read is trimmed to its CDR3 DNA, 45 bases read in frame from base 1.